These T cell receptor beta chains were read from a single sample in a study of T cell responses to AZD1222 COVID-19 vaccine. Sequencing used immunoSEQ multiplex PCR; TCRdb keeps in-frame clones, though not all of them. The table lists approximately 130,000 clones, nearly 95% of them singletons. This sample comprised peripheral blood, obtained on day 0 of AZD1222 vaccination. The receptors originated from an adult in good health. Each CDR3 is given with its conserved first and last residue. Fields, in order: V gene, clone size, J gene, D gene, CDR3 protein, CDR3 DNA. The D gene is left open where the match is weak. Size values are once, few and many counts, or a class for expanded clones, and some rows have none.

TRBV6-1	.	TRBJ2-7	TRBD1	CASSEHVTGDYEQYF	TGTGCCAGCAGTGAACATGTGACAGGGGATTACGAGCAGTACTTC
TRBV4-2	.	TRBJ1-3	.	CASSQEDWGGNTIYF	TGTGCCAGCAGCCAAGAGGACTGGGGTGGAAACACCATATATTTT
TRBV12-3/TRBV12-4	.	TRBJ1-2	.	CASSPTVGGYTF	TGTGCCAGCAGCCCGACCGTCGGTGGCTACACCTTC
TRBV27	.	TRBJ2-5	.	CASSPLSSRGETQYF	TGTGCCAGCAGTCCCTTGTCCAGCCGGGGAGAGACCCAGTACTTC
TRBV3-1/TRBV3-2	.	TRBJ1-3	.	CASSRRGASGNTIYF	TGTGCCAGCAGCCGACGAGGAGCCTCTGGAAACACCATATATTTT
TRBV19	.	TRBJ1-5	TRBD1	CASSSRDSNQPQHF	TGTGCCAGTAGTAGCCGGGACAGTAATCAGCCCCAGCATTTT
TRBV19	.	TRBJ2-1	.	CASSMDRGGWNEQFF	TGTGCCAGTAGTATGGACCGAGGGGGGTGGAATGAGCAGTTCTTC
TRBV29-1	.	TRBJ2-1	.	CSVLPGIADPYNEQFF	TGCAGCGTCCTACCCGGAATAGCGGACCCTTACAATGAGCAGTTCTTC
TRBV20-1	once	TRBJ1-6	.	CSASPWGNSPLHF	TGCAGTGCTAGTCCGTGGGGAAATTCACCCCTCCACTTT
TRBV6-6	.	TRBJ1-1	.	CASSYSPSHGDTEAFF	TGTGCCAGCAGTTACTCGCCGTCCCATGGGGACACTGAAGCTTTCTTT
TRBV3-1/TRBV3-2	.	TRBJ2-7	TRBD1	CASSHLPVTGSFEQYF	TGTGCCAGCAGCCACCTCCCCGTGACAGGGTCTTTCGAGCAGTACTTC
TRBV20-1	.	TRBJ2-5	.	CSAQPRETQYF	TGCAGTGCCCAGCCGAGGGAGACCCAGTACTTC
TRBV5-5	.	TRBJ2-2	TRBD2	CASGSLAGNTGELFF	TGTGCCAGCGGGTCGTTAGCGGGGAACACCGGGGAGCTGTTTTTT
TRBV21-1	.	TRBJ1-3	.	CASSILNFSGNTIYF	TGTGCCAGCAGCATCCTGAACTTCTCTGGAAACACCATATATTTT
TRBV3-1/TRBV3-2	.	TRBJ1-1	.	CASSQHGYRWPEAFF	TGTGCCAGCAGCCAACATGGGTATAGGTGGCCTGAAGCTTTCTTT
TRBV29-1	.	TRBJ1-1	.	CSVELGQNTEAFF	TGCAGCGTTGAACTGGGACAGAACACTGAAGCTTTCTTT
TRBV7-9	.	TRBJ2-5	.	CASSLVGRPQETQYF	TGTGCCAGCAGCTTAGTGGGCAGGCCGCAAGAGACCCAGTACTTC
TRBV10-3	.	TRBJ1-2	.	CAISPTVDYGYTF	TGTGCCATCAGCCCGACAGTTGACTATGGCTACACCTTC
TRBV3-1/TRBV3-2	.	TRBJ1-2	.	CASSQARAPYGYTF	TGTGCCAGCAGCCAAGCCCGGGCACCATATGGCTACACCTTC
TRBV18	.	TRBJ2-1	.	CASSPTRNIEQFF	TGTGCCAGCTCACCCACAAGGAACATTGAGCAGTTCTTC
TRBV6-1	.	TRBJ1-5	.	CASSEVRGWSNQPQHF	TGTGCCAGCAGTGAAGTGCGGGGGTGGAGCAATCAGCCCCAGCATTTT
TRBV30	.	TRBJ1-1	.	CAWSDTGYENTEAFF	TGTGCCTGGAGTGACACAGGGTATGAGAACACTGAAGCTTTCTTT
TRBV5-6	.	TRBJ1-1	.	CASSLVGGVTEAFF	TGTGCCAGCAGCTTGGTGGGGGGCGTCACTGAAGCTTTCTTT
TRBV5-1	.	TRBJ2-5	.	CASSLGPRTRETQYF	TGCGCCAGCAGCTTGGGTCCGAGAACGAGGGAGACCCAGTACTTC
TRBV4-1	.	TRBJ2-5	TRBD1	CASSQQGVETQYF	TGCGCCAGCAGCCAACAGGGGGTTGAGACCCAGTACTTC
TRBV9	.	TRBJ1-6	TRBD1	CASSLTGIVNSPLHF	TGTGCCAGCAGCCTGACAGGGATTGTGAATTCACCCCTCCACTTT
TRBV19	few	TRBJ1-5	.	CASSFRGQPQHF	TGTGCCAGTAGTTTCCGGGGACAGCCCCAGCATTTT
TRBV10-3	.	TRBJ2-7	TRBD1	CAINDRGRSYEQYF	TGTGCCATCAACGACAGGGGGCGATCCTACGAGCAGTACTTC
TRBV7-2	.	TRBJ2-7	TRBD1	CASSAQISSRGEQYF	TGTGCCAGCAGCGCGCAGATTTCTAGCAGGGGGGAGCAGTACTTC
TRBV27	once	TRBJ1-1	.	CASRPLGQREAFF	TGTGCCAGCAGACCCCTGGGCCAGCGGGAAGCTTTCTTT
TRBV5-1	.	TRBJ2-2	TRBD1	CASSLRTGTVLIGELFF	TGCGCCAGCAGCTTGAGGACCGGGACAGTTTTGATCGGGGAGCTGTTTTTT
TRBV7-9	.	TRBJ1-1	.	CASSKQGDSEAFF	TGTGCCAGCAGCAAACAGGGTGACTCTGAAGCTTTCTTT
TRBV5-6	.	TRBJ2-5	.	CASSHRDQETQYF	TGTGCCAGCAGCCACAGGGACCAAGAGACCCAGTACTTC
TRBV13	.	TRBJ2-5	.	CASSLGFQETQYF	TGTGCCAGCAGCCTGGGGTTCCAAGAGACCCAGTACTTC
TRBV5-1	.	TRBJ2-5	.	CASSPPGHHQETQYF	TGCGCCAGCAGCCCCCCGGGACACCACCAAGAGACCCAGTACTTC
TRBV4-2	.	TRBJ2-5	.	CASSQGGGGGQETQYF	TGTGCCAGCAGCCAAGGGGGAGGGGGAGGTCAAGAGACCCAGTACTTC
TRBV9	.	TRBJ1-5	.	CASSVDQGHQPQHF	TGTGCCAGCAGCGTAGACCAGGGTCATCAGCCCCAGCATTTT
TRBV13	few	TRBJ2-1	TRBD2	CASSLVGLAGGNEQFF	TGTGCCAGCAGCTTAGTGGGACTAGCGGGGGGGAATGAGCAGTTCTTC
TRBV3-1/TRBV3-2	.	TRBJ2-3	TRBD2	CASSRTSGGAGDTQYF	TGTGCCAGCAGCCGAACTAGCGGGGGGGCCGGAGATACGCAGTATTTT
TRBV12-3/TRBV12-4	once	TRBJ2-1	TRBD1	CASVDRGLDEQFF	TGTGCCAGCGTGGACAGGGGGCTGGATGAGCAGTTCTTC
TRBV5-6	.	TRBJ2-7	.	CASSSDEGQPSDEQYF	TGTGCCAGCAGCTCCGACGAAGGACAGCCTTCCGACGAGCAGTACTTC
TRBV6-5	.	TRBJ1-1	.	CASRPFSNTEAFF	TGTGCCAGCAGACCTTTTTCGAACACTGAAGCTTTCTTT
TRBV6-5	.	TRBJ2-7	.	CASSYSRQGHEQYF	TGTGCCAGCAGTTACTCGAGGCAGGGCCACGAGCAGTACTTC
TRBV6-1	.	TRBJ1-2	.	CASSELGIGYTF	TGTGCCAGCAGTGAACTGGGGATCGGCTACACCTTC
TRBV5-1	.	TRBJ2-2	.	CASSLGPYTGELFF	TGCGCCAGCAGCTTGGGACCATACACCGGGGAGCTGTTTTTT
TRBV5-6	.	TRBJ2-7	TRBD1	CASSQDRVAYEQYF	TGTGCCAGCAGCCAAGACAGGGTGGCGTACGAGCAGTACTTC
TRBV27	once	TRBJ1-4	.	CASSPGLGEKLFF	TGTGCCAGCAGTCCAGGATTGGGGGAAAAACTGTTTTTT
TRBV5-6	.	TRBJ2-1	.	CASSPGPQAYNEQFF	TGTGCCAGCAGCCCTGGCCCCCAGGCCTACAATGAGCAGTTCTTC
TRBV4-1	.	TRBJ1-5	TRBD1	CASSRGQGEGQPQHF	TGCGCCAGCAGCCGGGGACAGGGAGAGGGTCAGCCCCAGCATTTT
TRBV7-2	few	TRBJ1-5	TRBD1	CASSFPLTGQRQPQHF	TGTGCCAGCAGCTTCCCTCTGACAGGGCAGAGGCAGCCCCAGCATTTT
TRBV7-8	.	TRBJ2-4	.	CASSLGGGRGNIQYF	TGTGCCAGCAGCTTAGGCGGGGGCAGGGGAAACATTCAGTACTTC
TRBV6-5	once	TRBJ1-1	.	CASRRVRNTEAFF	TGTGCCAGCAGGAGGGTTCGGAACACTGAAGCTTTCTTT
TRBV11-2	.	TRBJ1-2	.	CASSLGPVNYGYTF	TGTGCCAGCAGCTTAGGTCCCGTGAACTATGGCTACACCTTC
TRBV11-2	.	TRBJ1-1	.	CASSLAANTEAFF	TGTGCCAGCAGCTTAGCGGCGAACACTGAAGCTTTCTTT
TRBV7-8	.	TRBJ1-4	.	CASSFSGGGSTNEKLFF	TGTGCCAGCAGCTTCTCCGGCGGAGGATCAACTAATGAAAAACTGTTTTTT
TRBV27	.	TRBJ1-1	.	CASSIGVRDTEAFF	TGTGCCAGCAGCATAGGGGTCCGGGACACTGAAGCTTTCTTT
TRBV6-1	.	TRBJ1-2	.	CASSEDREDYGYTF	TGTGCCAGCAGTGAAGACAGGGAGGACTATGGCTACACCTTC
TRBV2	.	TRBJ2-5	TRBD2	CASRASGGETQYF	TGTGCCAGCAGGGCTAGCGGGGGAGAGACCCAGTACTTC
TRBV18	once	TRBJ1-5	.	CASSPPTGQGDQPQHF	TGTGCCAGCTCACCACCTACGGGCCAGGGTGATCAGCCCCAGCATTTT